The clone carrying this TCR beta chain was seen more than once but under ten times. Its antigen is still unknown. This sample was taken from a study of beta chain features in type 1 diabetes. General study results and limits: In comparison with healthy donors, patients had naive, central memory and Treg TCRB repertoires that appeared more similar. High-TCR-expressing cells could be over-represented by cDNA sequencing. Among all four CD4+ subsets, Type 1 diabetes patients had TCRB CDR3s that were moderately but significantly shorter.

The V gene's germline CDR1 is SGHNT and CDR2 YYREEE (reference sequence). The V end was cut by 3 bases, the J end by 1 base, with 20 bases between. The CDR3 spans 19 residues. All of the isolated RNA was reverse transcribed, so expressed TCRB transcripts were sequenced. The protocol was immunoSEQ multiplex PCR, while the TCRdb copy is restricted to in-frame clones and leaves out a portion. The table records more than 300,000 clones, approximately 15% of them present only once. The chain carries TRBV5-4 and TRBJ2-6; perhaps TRBD1 as D (5 bases). This receptor was obtained from a woman aged 18-30 years in good health. Input material: naive CD4+ T cells from blood. CDR3 residues: CASSSEPSRGMSGANVLTF. Here the CDR3 DNA reads TGTGCCAGCAGCTCCGAACCGAGTAGGGGAATGTCTGGGGCCAACGTCCTGACTTTC.